The rows below give T cell receptor beta chains drawn from one sample of a study of cytomegalovirus exposure and HLA in healthy donors. TCRdb's table, derived via immunoSEQ multiplex PCR, lists solely in-frame clones and lacks some. The repertoire holds 120,000 to 150,000 clones, with about 74% as singletons. Specimen: PBMCs. Receptors were obtained from a woman in her thirties or forties in good health and CMV-seronegative. Each CDR3 is given with its conserved first and last residue. A D gene is named only where the DNA matches it firmly. Rows may omit the clone size; those that give it use once, few, many or a size class.

J: TRBJ2-4
size: few
V: TRBV2
D: .
DNA: TGTGCCAGCAGCGGACTAGCCAAAAACATTCAGTACTTC
CDR3: CASSGLAKNIQYF

J: TRBJ1-2
size: .
V: TRBV11-3
D: TRBD1
DNA: TGTGCCAGCAGCGTCCGGGACAGGGGGGCCGATGGCTACACCTTC
CDR3: CASSVRDRGADGYTF

J: TRBJ2-3
size: once
V: TRBV29-1
D: TRBD2
DNA: TGCAGCGCTATGGCCAGGCGGGAGTCCGGAGATACGCAGTATTTT
CDR3: CSAMARRESGDTQYF

J: TRBJ1-5
size: .
V: TRBV7-4
D: .
DNA: TGTGCCAGCGGAAGGAGGGGATGGGAAAGGCCCCAGCATTTT
CDR3: CASGRRGWERPQHF

J: TRBJ2-7
size: .
V: TRBV10-3
D: .
DNA: TGTGCCATCAGCCGGGACAACTCCTACGAGCAGTACTTC
CDR3: CAISRDNSYEQYF

J: TRBJ2-1
size: once
V: TRBV10-3
D: TRBD1
DNA: TGTGCCATCAGTCAGGGACAGGGGGCAAATGAGCAGTTCTTC
CDR3: CAISQGQGANEQFF

J: TRBJ2-1
size: .
V: TRBV4-1
D: TRBD2
DNA: TGCGCCAGCAGCCAAGTCCTCATAGCGGGGGGGCCCGATGAGCAGTTCTTC
CDR3: CASSQVLIAGGPDEQFF

J: TRBJ1-4
size: few
V: TRBV2
D: .
DNA: TGTGCCAGCACAAGGGGTAGAGATGAAAAACTGTTTTTT
CDR3: CASTRGRDEKLFF

J: TRBJ1-5
size: .
V: TRBV30
D: .
DNA: TGTGCCTGGAGTTCAGGGGATCATAGCAATCAGCCCCAGCATTTT
CDR3: CAWSSGDHSNQPQHF

J: TRBJ1-4
size: .
V: TRBV6-5
D: .
DNA: TGTGCCAGCAGTTGGAACATGGGGGGTGAAAAACTGTTTTTT
CDR3: CASSWNMGGEKLFF

J: TRBJ1-6
size: .
V: TRBV5-1
D: .
DNA: TGCGCCAGCAGCTTGGAGGTGGGGGCCGGTAATTCACCCCTCCACTTT
CDR3: CASSLEVGAGNSPLHF

J: TRBJ2-1
size: .
V: TRBV18
D: TRBD1
DNA: TGTGCCAGCTCACCCCCGACAGGGGCAGGAGAGCAGTTCTTC
CDR3: CASSPPTGAGEQFF

J: TRBJ1-5
size: .
V: TRBV30
D: .
DNA: TGTGCCTGGAGTGTACGGGACAATCAGCCCCAGCATTTT
CDR3: CAWSVRDNQPQHF

J: TRBJ1-4
size: .
V: TRBV1
D: .
DNA: TGCACCAGTATCAAACAGGGAGGGAAGAATGAAAAACTGTTTTTT
CDR3: CTSIKQGGKNEKLFF

J: TRBJ2-7
size: .
V: TRBV28
D: TRBD1
DNA: TGTGCCAGCAGTTCCTCGGGACAGCTAACCTACGAGCAGTACTTC
CDR3: CASSSSGQLTYEQYF

J: TRBJ1-2
size: .
V: TRBV7-9
D: .
DNA: TGTGCCAGCAGCTTAGGGGGCGGCAGCACTAACTATGGCTACACCTTC
CDR3: CASSLGGGSTNYGYTF

J: TRBJ1-6
size: .
V: TRBV27
D: .
DNA: TGTGCCAGCAGTCCCGGGCGGGGCTATTCACCCCTCCACTTT
CDR3: CASSPGRGYSPLHF

J: TRBJ1-5
size: .
V: TRBV12-1
D: .
DNA: TGTGCCAGCAGCAGGCCCCGGGACAGGGGTAAGCGGCATCAGCCCCAGCATTTT
CDR3: CASSRPRDRGKRHQPQHF

J: TRBJ1-1
size: .
V: TRBV30
D: .
DNA: TGTGCCTGGGGGCCGGAGTGGGGCGTTGTGAGCACTGAAGCTTTCTTT
CDR3: CAWGPEWGVVSTEAFF

J: TRBJ1-1
size: once
V: TRBV5-6
D: .
DNA: TGTGCCAGCAGCTTGCAGGGGTACACTGAAGCTTTCTTT
CDR3: CASSLQGYTEAFF

J: TRBJ1-1
size: .
V: TRBV6-5
D: .
DNA: TGTGCCAGCAGCGAGTCCGGGGAAAACACTGAGGCTTTCTTT
CDR3: CASSESGENTEAFF

J: TRBJ1-1
size: once
V: TRBV5-4
D: TRBD1
DNA: TGTGCCAGCAGCTCCCATGGGACAGCGGCAAACACTGAAGCTTTCTTT
CDR3: CASSSHGTAANTEAFF

J: TRBJ1-1
size: .
V: TRBV11-2
D: .
DNA: TGTGCCAGCAGCTTCCTGGAGGGGCGTTCTTCTATCACTGAAGCTTTCTTT
CDR3: CASSFLEGRSSITEAFF

J: TRBJ2-2
size: .
V: TRBV10-1
D: .
DNA: TGCGCCAGCAGTGATACGACTACTTGGCATCACGGGGAGCTGTTTTTT
CDR3: CASSDTTTWHHGELFF

J: TRBJ2-7
size: .
V: TRBV27
D: TRBD1
DNA: TGTGCCAGCTCAAACGCCGGGGGAACAGGGGGATACGAGCAGTACTTC
CDR3: CASSNAGGTGGYEQYF

J: TRBJ2-3
size: .
V: TRBV7-9
D: .
DNA: TGTGCCAGCAGCTCGGGGAGCGGCTTCACAGATACGCAGTATTTT
CDR3: CASSSGSGFTDTQYF

J: TRBJ2-1
size: .
V: TRBV2
D: .
DNA: TGTGCCAGCATCCTATCGACTGGCTCCTACAATGAGCAGTTCTTC
CDR3: CASILSTGSYNEQFF

J: TRBJ1-5
size: .
V: TRBV7-6
D: .
DNA: TGTGCCAGCAGCCCCGGAGGGAGGCAGCCCCAGCATTTT
CDR3: CASSPGGRQPQHF

J: TRBJ2-3
size: .
V: TRBV14
D: .
DNA: TGTGCCAGCAGCCTTGGGCCAGGCCTACCCCGGGGTACGCAGTATTTT
CDR3: CASSLGPGLPRGTQYF

J: TRBJ2-5
size: once
V: TRBV18
D: TRBD2
DNA: TGTGCCAGCTCACCAAATGTCCTTTCTAGCGGGGGGCACCAAGAGACCCAGTACTTC
CDR3: CASSPNVLSSGGHQETQYF

J: TRBJ1-1
size: .
V: TRBV19
D: .
DNA: TGTGCCAGTAGTATAGCAGGGGCCCTGAACACTGAAGCTTTCTTT
CDR3: CASSIAGALNTEAFF

J: TRBJ2-3
size: .
V: TRBV5-8
D: TRBD2
DNA: TGTGCCAGCAGCTTCACTAGCGGGGACAGAGATACGCAGTATTTT
CDR3: CASSFTSGDRDTQYF

J: TRBJ1-1
size: few
V: TRBV27
D: TRBD1
DNA: TGTGCCAGCAGTTCCATAAACAGGGGTATTGAAGCTTTCTTT
CDR3: CASSSINRGIEAFF

J: TRBJ1-1
size: .
V: TRBV7-9
D: .
DNA: TGTGCCAGCAGCTTAGCGTGGGGGGGCTCCGACACTGAAGCTTTCTTT
CDR3: CASSLAWGGSDTEAFF

J: TRBJ1-5
size: .
V: TRBV5-1
D: .
DNA: TGCGCCAGCAGCTTGACGGGGAGTCAGCCCCAGCATTTT
CDR3: CASSLTGSQPQHF

J: TRBJ2-7
size: .
V: TRBV5-1
D: TRBD1
DNA: TGCGCCAGCAGCTTGGGGGGACAGGGAAGGTACGAGCAGTACTTC
CDR3: CASSLGGQGRYEQYF

J: TRBJ2-7
size: .
V: TRBV30
D: TRBD2
DNA: TGTGCCTGGAGTAGGCTAGCGGGCTACGAGCAGTACTTC
CDR3: CAWSRLAGYEQYF

J: TRBJ2-3
size: .
V: TRBV6-1
D: .
DNA: TGTGCCAGCAGTGGGGCAGGGTTCGTGAGCACAGATACGCAGTATTTT
CDR3: CASSGAGFVSTDTQYF

J: TRBJ1-3
size: .
V: TRBV30
D: TRBD1
DNA: TGTGCCTGGACCTCTCCGACAGGGGCTGGAAACACCATATATTTT
CDR3: CAWTSPTGAGNTIYF

J: TRBJ2-1
size: once
V: TRBV6-4
D: .
DNA: TGTGCCAGCAGTGACTCTGGGGGCACGGGTAATGAGCAGTTCTTC
CDR3: CASSDSGGTGNEQFF

J: TRBJ2-3
size: .
V: TRBV12-5
D: TRBD2
DNA: TGTGCTAGTGGTTTGGGCCTAGCGGGATTCACAGATACGCAGTATTTT
CDR3: CASGLGLAGFTDTQYF

J: TRBJ2-5
size: .
V: TRBV5-1
D: .
DNA: TGCGCCAGCAGCTTTGAGGTGGAGACCCAGTACTTC
CDR3: CASSFEVETQYF